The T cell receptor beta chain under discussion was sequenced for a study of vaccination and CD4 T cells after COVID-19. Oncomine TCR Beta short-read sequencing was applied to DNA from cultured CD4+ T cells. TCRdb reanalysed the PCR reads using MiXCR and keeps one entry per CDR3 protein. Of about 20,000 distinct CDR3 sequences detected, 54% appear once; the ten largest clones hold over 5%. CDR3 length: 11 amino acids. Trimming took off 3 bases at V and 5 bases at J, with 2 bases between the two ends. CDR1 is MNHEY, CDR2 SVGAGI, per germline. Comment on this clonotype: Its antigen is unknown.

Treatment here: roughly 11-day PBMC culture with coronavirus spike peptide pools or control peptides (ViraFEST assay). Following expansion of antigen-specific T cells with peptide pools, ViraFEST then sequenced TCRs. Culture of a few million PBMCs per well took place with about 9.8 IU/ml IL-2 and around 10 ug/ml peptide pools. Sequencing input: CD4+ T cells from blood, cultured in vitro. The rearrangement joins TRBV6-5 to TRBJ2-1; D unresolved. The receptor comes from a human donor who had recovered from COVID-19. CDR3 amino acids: CASSYHNEQFF. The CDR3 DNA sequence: TGTGCCAGCAGTTATCACAATGAGCAGTTCTTC.